Listed below are T cell receptor beta chains from one sample, sequenced in a study of T-cell reconstitution after alpha-beta-depleted transplantation in children. A single record per CDR3 protein comes from TCRdb applying MiXCR to the PCR reads. The repertoire holds more than 400,000 distinct CDR3 sequences, approximately 41% seen once, with approximately 30% in the top ten. The sample in question was PBMCs, obtained before TCRalphabeta/CD19-depleted stem cell transplant. The source is a girl under 10 years old with aplastic anemia, due to receive a stem cell transplant. Each CDR3 is given with its conserved first and last residue. A D gene is named only where the DNA matches it firmly. A row's size may be missing; if present it is once, few, many or a size class.

size: NA; D: NA; J: TRBJ1-1; V: TRBV4-1; CDR3: CASSQDPDRGAFF; DNA: TGCGCCAGCAGCCAAGATCCGGACAGAGGGGCTTTCTTT
size: NA; D: TRBD1; J: TRBJ2-5; V: TRBV5-4; CDR3: CASTTTGDMQETQYF; DNA: TGTGCCAGCACCACGACAGGGGACATGCAGGAGACCCAGTACTTC
size: NA; D: NA; J: TRBJ2-4; V: TRBV7-6; CDR3: CASSLGVGLAKNIQYF; DNA: TGTGCCAGCAGCTTAGGAGTGGGGCTAGCCAAAAACATTCAGTACTTC
size: many; D: NA; J: TRBJ2-5; V: TRBV28; CDR3: CASSFTGRETQYF; DNA: TGTGCCAGCAGTTTTACGGGGCGCGAGACCCAGTACTTC
size: many; D: TRBD2; J: TRBJ2-7; V: TRBV5-1; CDR3: CASSAMTSGRRSYEQYF; DNA: TGCGCCAGCAGCGCGATGACTAGCGGGAGAAGGTCCTACGAGCAGTACTTC
size: NA; D: TRBD2; J: TRBJ2-1; V: TRBV6-2/TRBV6-3; CDR3: CASSPGTSVDNEQFF; DNA: TGTGCCAGCAGTCCCGGGACTAGCGTCGACAATGAGCAGTTCTTC
size: NA; D: NA; J: TRBJ2-1; V: TRBV7-6; CDR3: CASSFGVRAIGVNEQFF; DNA: TGTGCCAGCAGCTTCGGTGTGAGGGCCATTGGCGTCAATGAGCAGTTCTTC
size: few; D: TRBD2; J: TRBJ2-2; V: TRBV5-4; CDR3: CASSSLSLAGAATGELFF; DNA: TGTGCCAGCAGCTCCCTGTCCCTAGCGGGAGCGGCGACCGGGGAGCTGTTTTTT
size: NA; D: NA; J: TRBJ2-7; V: TRBV12-2; CDR3: CASRLSSGTEISYEQYF; DNA: TGTGCAAGTCGCTTATCTTCCGGGACAGAAATCTCCTACGAGCAGTACTTC
size: few; D: TRBD2; J: TRBJ2-7; V: TRBV9; CDR3: CASSVVGTSGSNEQYF; DNA: TGTGCCAGCAGCGTAGTTGGGACTAGCGGGAGCAACGAGCAGTACTTC
size: few; D: TRBD2; J: TRBJ2-1; V: TRBV3-1; CDR3: CASSQAWTSGDEQFF; DNA: TGTGCCAGCAGCCAAGCGTGGACTAGCGGCGATGAGCAGTTCTTC
size: many; D: TRBD1; J: TRBJ2-7; V: TRBV2; CDR3: CASSPGGSDSVF; DNA: TGTGCCAGCAGTCCAGGGGGCTCGGACTCCGTGTTC
size: few; D: TRBD1; J: TRBJ2-4; V: TRBV6-2/TRBV6-3; CDR3: CASSGRTGVAKNIQYF; DNA: TGTGCCAGCAGTGGGAGGACAGGGGTGGCCAAAAACATTCAGTACTTC
size: many; D: TRBD1; J: TRBJ2-2; V: TRBV25-1; CDR3: CASSPYRGPHGELFF; DNA: TGTGCCAGCTCCCCATACAGGGGGCCTCACGGGGAGCTGTTTTTT
size: few; D: NA; J: TRBJ2-1; V: TRBV12-3/TRBV12-4; CDR3: CASRVVNEQFF; DNA: TGTGCCAGCAGAGTAGTGAATGAGCAGTTCTTC
size: NA; D: NA; J: TRBJ2-5; V: TRBV20-1; CDR3: CSKAGGQETQYF; DNA: TGCAGTAAAGCGGGCGGCCAAGAGACCCAGTACTTC
size: NA; D: NA; J: TRBJ2-1; V: TRBV5-1; CDR3: CASSLSGVGGNEQFF; DNA: TGCGCCAGCAGCTTGTCAGGGGTCGGGGGGAATGAGCAGTTCTTC
size: many; D: TRBD2; J: TRBJ2-7; V: TRBV28; CDR3: CASSGGGHYEQYF; DNA: TGTGCCAGCAGCGGGGGGGGCCACTACGAGCAGTACTTC
size: few; D: NA; J: TRBJ1-5; V: TRBV28; CDR3: CASSLGSHYGNQPQHF; DNA: TGTGCCAGCAGTTTGGGTAGCCATTATGGCAATCAGCCCCAGCATTTT
size: once; D: TRBD2; J: TRBJ2-1; V: TRBV20-1; CDR3: CSAKIAGDFYNEQFF; DNA: TGCAGTGCTAAAATAGCGGGGGACTTTTACAATGAGCAGTTCTTC
size: NA; D: NA; J: TRBJ2-5; V: TRBV27; CDR3: CASSGGSGETQYF; DNA: TGTGCCAGCAGTGGGGGCTCCGGAGAGACCCAGTACTTC
size: NA; D: NA; J: TRBJ2-1; V: TRBV20-1; CDR3: CSAREGVGVAPYNEQFF; DNA: TGCAGTGCTAGAGAGGGGGTTGGGGTTGCCCCCTACAATGAGCAGTTCTTC
size: few; D: NA; J: TRBJ1-2; V: TRBV7-2; CDR3: CASSLGGANYGYTF; DNA: TGTGCCAGCAGCTTAGGGGGTGCTAACTATGGCTACACCTTC
size: NA; D: NA; J: TRBJ2-1; V: TRBV15; CDR3: CATSRAREQFF; DNA: TGTGCCACCAGCAGAGCCCGAGAGCAGTTCTTC
size: few; D: NA; J: TRBJ2-2; V: TRBV29-1; CDR3: CSVEEYMTPLGTGELFF; DNA: TGCAGCGTTGAGGAGTACATGACACCCCTGGGCACCGGGGAGCTGTTTTTT
size: many; D: TRBD2; J: TRBJ2-1; V: TRBV4-1; CDR3: CASSLLGLGANEQFF; DNA: TGCGCCAGCAGCCTTTTGGGACTAGGGGCCAATGAGCAGTTCTTC
size: NA; D: NA; J: TRBJ2-7; V: TRBV11-2; CDR3: CASSLDPGLEQYF; DNA: TGTGCCAGCAGCTTAGATCCGGGGCTTGAGCAGTACTTC
size: NA; D: TRBD2; J: TRBJ2-7; V: TRBV25-1; CDR3: CASSGEGASDEQYF; DNA: TGTGCCAGCAGCGGGGAGGGCGCGTCGGACGAGCAGTACTTC
size: NA; D: NA; J: TRBJ2-6; V: TRBV30; CDR3: CAWSVGFSGANVLTF; DNA: TGTGCCTGGAGTGTGGGGTTCTCTGGGGCCAACGTCCTGACTTTC
size: NA; D: NA; J: TRBJ2-1; V: TRBV3-1; CDR3: CASSHLATAYNEQFF; DNA: TGTGCCAGCAGCCATCTAGCGACCGCCTACAATGAGCAGTTCTTC
size: once; D: NA; J: TRBJ2-7; V: TRBV7-2; CDR3: CASSFQTGDYEQYF; DNA: TGTGCCAGCAGCTTCCAGACGGGGGACTACGAGCAGTACTTC
size: NA; D: NA; J: TRBJ2-1; V: TRBV20-1; CDR3: CSARSPVHEQFF; DNA: TGCAGTGCTAGAAGCCCGGTTCATGAGCAGTTCTTC
size: NA; D: NA; J: TRBJ1-1; V: TRBV28; CDR3: CASSLGQGSGKAFF; DNA: TGTGCCAGCAGTTTGGGGCAGGGATCTGGTAAAGCTTTCTTT
size: NA; D: NA; J: TRBJ2-1; V: TRBV4-3; CDR3: CASSQDWKAGLNEQFF; DNA: TGCGCCAGCAGCCAAGACTGGAAAGCCGGTCTCAATGAGCAGTTCTTC
size: NA; D: NA; J: TRBJ2-1; V: TRBV28; CDR3: CASSFGQQFF; DNA: TGTGCCAGCAGTTTCGGCCAGCAGTTCTTC
size: NA; D: TRBD1; J: TRBJ1-4; V: TRBV5-1; CDR3: CASSLGGTGREKLFF; DNA: TGCGCCAGCAGCTTGGGCGGGACAGGGCGTGAAAAACTGTTTTTT
size: NA; D: TRBD1; J: TRBJ1-5; V: TRBV20-1; CDR3: CSARLTGSNQPQHF; DNA: TGCAGTGCTAGGCTGACAGGGAGCAATCAGCCCCAGCATTTT
size: many; D: NA; J: TRBJ2-3; V: TRBV5-1; CDR3: CASSYTTDTQYF; DNA: TGCGCCAGCAGCTATACCACAGATACGCAGTATTTT
size: few; D: NA; J: TRBJ1-3; V: TRBV20-1; CDR3: CSARGPQRSSGNTIYF; DNA: TGCAGTGCTAGAGGGCCCCAGCGGTCCTCTGGAAACACCATATATTTT